Below, 12 T cell receptor beta chains from the same sample are listed, as sequenced in a study of control samples from healthy donors and cancer patients. Only in-frame clones appear in the TCRdb table, and some are missing; sequencing was by immunoSEQ multiplex PCR. The data contain tens of thousands of clones, 65% to 80% of them seen just once; the ten biggest clones take up 22%. Sample: PBMCs. The receptors originated from a man aged 55-75 years with head and neck cancer.

The chain uses TRBV29-1 and TRBJ2-5, with no clear D. The CDR3 spans 13 residues. The germline CDR1 and CDR2 sequences are SQVTM and ANQGSEA. Trimming stripped 3 bases from V and 5 bases from J, with 13 bases between. CDR3 loop: CSVEERGLETQYF. The CDR3 DNA sequence: TGCAGCGTTGAGGAACGAGGTTTGGAGACCCAGTACTTC.

The rearrangement links TRBV28 to TRBJ2-7; TRBD2 matches at 13 bases. The CDR3 sequence is 15 residues long. Germline trimming cut 4 bases from V and 1 base from J; bases unmatched to any gene: 1. Germline V gene sequence: CDR1 MDHEN, CDR2 SYDVKM. The CDR3 nucleotides read TGTGCCAGCAGTTCGGGACTAGCGGGATCCTACGAGCAGTACTTC. The encoded protein is CASSSGLAGSYEQYF.

The chain uses TRBV5-6 and TRBJ1-2; 7 bases map to TRBD1. The CDR3 sequence is 13 residues long. Germline V gene sequence: CDR1 SGHDT, CDR2 YYEEEE. The trim removed 4 bases at V and 12 bases at J, leaving 12 bases unmatched. DNA of the CDR3: TGTGCCAGCAGCCCCTCCCGGGACAGTCCGAACACCTTC. Its protein is CASSPSRDSPNTF.

J is TRBJ1-2 and V is TRBV28, with a possible D match to TRBD1 (5 bases). CDR1 is MDHEN, CDR2 SYDVKM, per germline. The V and J ends lost 1 base and 3 bases respectively, with 18 bases between them. This CDR3 has 17 amino acids. The CDR3 coding sequence is TGTGCCAGCAGTTTATTGGGGGTCAGGTTCGGAGACTATGGCTACACCTTC. It specifies CASSLLGVRFGDYGYTF.

Comments on this clone: The same CDR3 is also encoded by other DNA sequences in this sample. Here the CDR3 DNA reads TGTGCCAGTAGTATCGAACACTACCAAGAGACCCAGTACTTC. Translating it yields CASSIEHYQETQYF. This chain connects TRBV19 to TRBJ2-5, with D unclear. V shed 3 bases and J shed 0 bases, with 8 bases lying between them. The CDR3 loop spans 14 amino acids. Germline V gene data show CDR1 as LNHDA and CDR2 as SQIVND (reference sequence).

The chain has TRBV6-5 and TRBJ2-1; 13 bases are a match to TRBD2. This CDR3 spans 15 amino acids. CDR1 MNHEY and CDR2 SVGAGI come from the germline V gene. The junction had 0 bases not matched to a gene; V was cut back by 5 bases and J by 2 bases. In nucleotides, the CDR3 is TGTGCCAGCAGTACTAGCGGGAGGGCCTACAATGAGCAGTTCTTC. This encodes CASSTSGRAYNEQFF.

The CDR3 spells CASSLASGGGDEQFF. Written as DNA, the CDR3 is TGTGCCAGCAGCCTCGCTAGCGGCGGAGGGGATGAGCAGTTCTTC. This chain uses TRBV7-2 with TRBJ2-1, with TRBD2 matching over 7 bases. Germline V gene data show CDR1 as SGHTA and CDR2 as FQGNSA. After removal of 5 bases from V and 8 bases from J, the junction contained 12 bases not matched to a gene. The CDR3 loop spans 15 amino acids.

CDR3 DNA: TGTGCCAGCAGCGGTCGGGACAGTTCAGATACGCAGTATTTT. Translated, it gives CASSGRDSSDTQYF. The V call is TRBV7-8, the J call TRBJ2-3, with 7 bases identical to TRBD1. The germline V gene encodes CDR1 SGHVS and CDR2 FQNEAQ. V dropped 5 bases and J dropped 4; count of bases not matched to a gene: 6. This CDR3 comprises 14 residues.

The rearrangement links TRBV19 to TRBJ2-1; TRBD2 aligns across 12 bases. V shed 7 bases and J 10 bases; nucleotides not matched to a gene: 11. Germline CDR1 is LNHDA and CDR2 is SQIVND (reference sequence). The CDR3 covers 15 residues. The CDR3 protein is CASKGLTSGGEEQFF. The CDR3 DNA reads TGTGCCAGTAAAGGGTTGACTAGCGGGGGTGAGGAGCAGTTCTTC.

V and J are TRBV9 and TRBJ1-2; D remains unclear. The V and J ends lost 0 bases and 3 bases respectively, with 12 bases between them. The germline gives CDR1 SGDLS, CDR2 YYNGEE. The CDR3 length is 15 residues. The CDR3 protein is CASSVANKGDYGYTF. The DNA for the CDR3 is TGTGCCAGCAGCGTAGCTAATAAGGGCGACTATGGCTACACCTTC.

The chain uses TRBV11-3 and TRBJ2-2; 15 bases align to TRBD2. Germline loops: CDR1 SGHNT, CDR2 YENEEA. CDR3 length equals 18 residues. Trimming took 5 bases from V and 4 from J; bases not matched to a gene: 8. The CDR3 DNA is TGTGCCAGCAGCCGGGGACTAGCGGGAGGACGGGCCACCGGGGAGCTGTTTTTT. Encoded protein: CASSRGLAGGRATGELFF.

This sequence joins TRBV24-1 and TRBJ2-3; D possibly uses TRBD1 or TRBD2 (5 bases each). The ends were cut back, 0 bases at V and 4 bases at J, with 7 bases in the middle. The CDR3 contains 14 residues. CDR1 is KGHDR and CDR2 is SFDVKD in the germline V gene. The CDR3 nucleotides are TGTGCCACCAGTGATTTGGGGGACCCAGATACGCAGTATTTT. Its translation: CATSDLGDPDTQYF.